This T cell receptor (beta chain) was obtained from a study of T cells after yellow fever vaccination. Study context: Each low-cell-number fraction was prepared by means of SMART-Seq v4 Ultra Low Input.

Study-level findings and limits: Peak timing came faster in the weaker secondary response, day 5 versus 15. At 95% to 98% for CD4 and approximately 88% for CD8, most primary-vaccination clones showed up again after the booster.

There are 14 residues in the CDR3. UMIs and a universal primer site were added when TCR cDNA was made by 5'RACE template switching. TCRdb re-called the 5' RACE reads with MiXCR, one entry per CDR3 protein. The sample yields 230,000 or so distinct CDR3 sequences, roughly 3.5% seen once. Many counts were recorded for this clonotype. Its antigen is undetermined. The J gene is TRBJ2-3, the V gene TRBV21-1; the tabulated D call, TRBD1, remains unverified against the DNA. TRBV21-1 is a listed pseudogene. The sample was PBMCs, taken 15 days after the yellow fever booster vaccination. The source is a man between 18 and 35 years old who received the YFV17D yellow fever vaccine. CDR3 region: CASSKSGGADTQYF. Written as DNA, the CDR3 is TGTGCCAGCAGCAAAAGCGGGGGGGCAGATACGCAGTATTTT.